Many counts were recorded for the clone carrying this TCR beta chain. Its antigen is as yet unknown. The sample comes from a study of T cells in Graves' hyperthyroidism and ophthalmopathy. Study conclusions and caveats: Ophthalmopathy cases were set apart from stable hyperthyroidism by a 13 V-J model. Most expanded thyroid clonotypes above 0.001 recurred in blood.

Trimming pared 6 bases from V and 4 bases from J, leaving 16 bases between. Germline V gene sequence: CDR1 SGDLS, CDR2 YYNGEE. The CDR3 runs to 15 residues. Regions amplified from RNA transcripts were the TCR beta CDR3 regions. Primed by the HTBI set, a first-round RT-PCR was run on the TCR CDR3. TCRdb independently ran MiXCR on the multiplex PCR reads; one entry per CDR3 protein. This table has about 290,000 distinct CDR3 sequences, roughly 13% appearing once. Thyroid ultrasound and orbital computed tomography, with clinical symptoms and serum thyroxine and TRAb, informed diagnoses. The sequence derives from a woman in her thirties or forties with Graves' hyperthyroidism. The chain joins TRBV9 to TRBJ2-2; D assignment may be TRBD1 or TRBD2 (5 bases each). Material for sequencing was blood. The CDR3 is CASTSKGAGTGELFF. The DNA of the CDR3 is TGTGCCAGCACCAGTAAAGGGGCGGGCACCGGGGAGCTGTTTTTT. The whole variable domain, remainder taken from reference TRBV9 and TRBJ2-2, is DSGVTQTPKHLITATGQRVTLRCSPRSGDLSVYWYQQSLDQGLQFLIQYYNGEERAKGNILERFSAQQFPDLHSELNLSSLELGDSALYFCASTSKGAGTGELFFGEGSRLTVL.